This TCR beta chain was identified during a study of cytomegalovirus exposure and HLA in healthy donors. Broader study findings: Most sequenced TCRs were rare (though some public TCRs occurred in many donors). Immune exposure was documented only through CMV serostatus.

Primers: 60 Vbeta forward and 13 Jbeta reverse. Measured with immunoSEQ multiplex PCR; TCRdb has only the in-frame clones, and not every one. The repertoire holds about 120,000 clones, 76% seen once, with about 15% in the top ten. The V end lost 2 bases, the J end lost 0 bases, and 13 bases lay between the germline ends. This CDR3 has 16 residues. Germline values: CDR1 MDHEN, CDR2 SYDVKM. About this clone: The target antigen is unknown.

This chain connects TRBV28 to TRBJ2-5; tentative D call: TRBD1 (5 bases). Sequenced material: PBMCs. The sequence was collected from a man aged 50 to 60 in good health and CMV-seropositive. In DNA, the CDR3 is TGTGCCAGCAGTTTAAAGGGGCGGAACCACCAAGAGACCCAGTACTTC. Its protein product is CASSLKGRNHQETQYF.